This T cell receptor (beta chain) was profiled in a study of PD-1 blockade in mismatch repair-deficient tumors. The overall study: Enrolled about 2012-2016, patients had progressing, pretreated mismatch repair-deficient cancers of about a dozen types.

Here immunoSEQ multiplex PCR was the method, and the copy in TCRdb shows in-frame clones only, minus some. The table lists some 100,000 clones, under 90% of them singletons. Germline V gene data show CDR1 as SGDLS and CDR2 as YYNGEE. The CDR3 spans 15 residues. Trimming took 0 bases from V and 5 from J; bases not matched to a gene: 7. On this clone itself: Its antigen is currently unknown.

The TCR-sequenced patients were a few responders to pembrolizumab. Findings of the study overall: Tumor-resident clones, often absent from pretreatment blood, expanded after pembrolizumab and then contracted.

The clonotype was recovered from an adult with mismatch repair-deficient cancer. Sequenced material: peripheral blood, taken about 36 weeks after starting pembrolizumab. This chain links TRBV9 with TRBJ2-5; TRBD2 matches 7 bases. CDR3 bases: TGTGCCAGCAGCGTAGCCAGCGGGAAGGCGGAGACCCAGTACTTC. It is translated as CASSVASGKAETQYF.